Listed below are T cell receptor beta chains from one sample, sequenced in a study of T cell repertoires in cytomegalovirus infection. In TCRdb, the reads were re-called with MiXCR into one record per CDR3 protein. The sample includes under 500,000 distinct CDR3 sequences, 42% of them seen just once. What these receptors recognize is not known. Sequencing used cultured PBMCs, obtained from culture after CMV antigen stimulation. The receptor source for this set is a human donor in good health (CMV status not recorded). Some clones in this sample may be carry-over from other donors' samples. The CDR3 runs from the conserved cysteine through the conserved F or W. The order of the fields is J gene, V gene, clone size, D gene, CDR3 DNA, CDR3 protein. A D gene is named only where the DNA matches it firmly. For some rows the clone size is stated as once, few or many, or as a class when expanded; others skip it.

j_call: TRBJ2-1; v_call: TRBV7-8; clone_size: -; d_call: TRBD1; cdr3_nt: TGTGCCAGCAGCCATACCTTGGGGACAGGGAATGAGCAGTTCTTC; cdr3_aa: CASSHTLGTGNEQFF
j_call: TRBJ2-1; v_call: TRBV28; clone_size: -; d_call: -; cdr3_nt: TGTGCCAGCAGTCCCGCTTCTACATCGTGGTATGAGCAGTTCTTC; cdr3_aa: CASSPASTSWYEQFF
j_call: TRBJ2-1; v_call: TRBV19; clone_size: -; d_call: -; cdr3_nt: TGTGCCAGTAGTGATCCTATGGACAGAAGTTACAATGAGCAGTTCTTC; cdr3_aa: CASSDPMDRSYNEQFF
j_call: TRBJ2-3; v_call: TRBV6-1; clone_size: once; d_call: -; cdr3_nt: TGTGCCAGCAGTGAAATGGGGCAGTATAGCACAGATACGCAGTATTTT; cdr3_aa: CASSEMGQYSTDTQYF
j_call: TRBJ2-3; v_call: TRBV7-9; clone_size: few; d_call: TRBD2; cdr3_nt: TGTGCCAGCAGTCCTATTCTAGCGGGCGGCACAGATACGCAGTATTTT; cdr3_aa: CASSPILAGGTDTQYF
j_call: TRBJ1-4; v_call: TRBV27; clone_size: -; d_call: -; cdr3_nt: TGTGCCAGCGGGGACATGGGGGGGGATGAAAAACTGTTTTTT; cdr3_aa: CASGDMGGDEKLFF
j_call: TRBJ1-3; v_call: TRBV20-1; clone_size: -; d_call: -; cdr3_nt: TGCAGTGCTAGAGGGGGAGGGCGAAACACCATATATTTT; cdr3_aa: CSARGGGRNTIYF
j_call: TRBJ1-5; v_call: TRBV7-2; clone_size: many; d_call: TRBD1; cdr3_nt: TGTGCCAGCAGCTTGACAGGGGTCGGCTATAGCAATCAGCCCCAGCATTTT; cdr3_aa: CASSLTGVGYSNQPQHF
j_call: TRBJ1-5; v_call: TRBV27; clone_size: -; d_call: TRBD1; cdr3_nt: TGTGCCAGCAGTTTATCGATCAGGGGGTTCCAGCCCCAGCATTTT; cdr3_aa: CASSLSIRGFQPQHF
j_call: TRBJ2-1; v_call: TRBV7-8; clone_size: few; d_call: TRBD2; cdr3_nt: TGTGCCAGCAGCCGTGTTAGAGCGGGAGACAATGAGCAGTTCTTC; cdr3_aa: CASSRVRAGDNEQFF
j_call: TRBJ2-3; v_call: TRBV19; clone_size: -; d_call: TRBD2; cdr3_nt: TGTGCCAGTAGTGGGCTGCCTGGGCGGGAGGGCACAGATACGCAGTATTTT; cdr3_aa: CASSGLPGREGTDTQYF